This is a list of T cell receptor beta chains from one sample in a study of blood T cell repertoires in COVID-19. This table comes from immunoSEQ multiplex PCR, and its TCRdb copy is limited to in-frame clones, with some not included. In the table there are under 250,000 clones, 86% of which are singletons. Sequenced input: peripheral blood. The receptor source for this set is a woman in her sixties who had recovered from COVID-19. Both conserved end residues are part of each CDR3. The order of the fields is clone size, D gene, V gene, J gene, CDR3 protein, CDR3 DNA. The D gene is left open where the match is weak. The size of a clone is reported for some rows only, either as once, few or many, or as a class for expanded clones.

.	.	TRBV29-1	TRBJ2-7	CSVEVGGTYEQYF	TGCAGCGTTGAAGTCGGGGGAACCTACGAGCAGTACTTC
.	TRBD1	TRBV5-1	TRBJ1-6	CASSSLPGQGFPSPLHF	TGCGCCAGCAGCTCCCTCCCCGGACAGGGTTTTCCCTCACCCCTCCACTTT
.	TRBD2	TRBV24-1	TRBJ2-3	CATSSPAGGSTDTQYF	TGTGCCACCAGTAGCCCAGCGGGGGGAAGCACAGATACGCAGTATTTT
.	.	TRBV27	TRBJ2-7	CASGQQGGPYEQYF	TGTGCCAGCGGACAACAGGGTGGCCCCTACGAGCAGTACTTC
.	.	TRBV13	TRBJ2-7	CASSFSLGSGYEQYF	TGTGCCAGCAGCTTTAGCCTCGGTAGTGGGTACGAGCAGTACTTC
.	.	TRBV5-1	TRBJ1-2	CASSLAGEHYGYTF	TGCGCCAGCAGCTTGGCGGGGGAACACTATGGCTACACCTTC
.	.	TRBV3-1/TRBV3-2	TRBJ2-2	CASSQDERHGELFF	TGTGCCAGCAGCCAAGATGAGAGGCACGGGGAGCTGTTTTTT
.	TRBD1	TRBV12-5	TRBJ2-2	CASQGQANTGELFF	TGTGCTAGCCAGGGACAGGCGAACACCGGGGAGCTGTTTTTT
once	.	TRBV5-1	TRBJ1-4	CASSPNGGINEKLFF	TGCGCCAGCAGCCCGAACGGAGGGATTAATGAAAAACTGTTTTTT
.	TRBD1	TRBV27	TRBJ1-2	CASSVRDRGHYGYTF	TGTGCCAGCAGTGTCCGGGACAGGGGTCACTATGGCTACACCTTC
.	TRBD1	TRBV7-8	TRBJ2-7	CASSFGSTGAEQYF	TGTGCCAGCAGCTTTGGTTCTACAGGGGCGGAGCAGTACTTC
few	.	TRBV11-3	TRBJ1-2	CASSNKPRSKQGYTF	TGTGCCAGCAGCAATAAGCCCCGGTCAAAACAGGGCTACACCTTC
once	TRBD1	TRBV28	TRBJ2-7	CASEVTGTVSYEQYF	TGTGCCAGCGAGGTGACCGGGACAGTCTCCTACGAGCAGTACTTC
.	TRBD1	TRBV5-1	TRBJ2-3	CASSPMDRGRDTQYF	TGCGCCAGCAGCCCCATGGACAGGGGGCGAGATACGCAGTATTTT
.	.	TRBV5-1	TRBJ1-1	CASSLVGGMNTEAFF	TGCGCCAGCAGCTTGGTCGGGGGGATGAACACTGAAGCTTTCTTT
.	TRBD2	TRBV6-1	TRBJ2-5	CASSDWGGDQETQYF	TGTGCCAGCAGTGATTGGGGAGGGGACCAAGAGACCCAGTACTTC
.	.	TRBV5-6	TRBJ1-5	CASSLLGSGGRDQPQHF	TGTGCCAGCAGCTTGTTGGGTTCCGGAGGTAGGGATCAGCCCCAGCATTTT
few	.	TRBV25-1	TRBJ1-1	CASSDPAREAFF	TGTGCCAGCAGTGATCCAGCGAGAGAAGCTTTCTTT
.	.	TRBV20-1	TRBJ2-7	CSASFPGLPNEQYF	TGCAGTGCTAGTTTTCCAGGGTTGCCCAACGAGCAGTACTTC
.	TRBD1	TRBV9	TRBJ1-2	CASSVDRGVDYGYTF	TGTGCCAGCAGCGTAGACAGGGGAGTAGACTATGGCTACACCTTC
.	TRBD1	TRBV19	TRBJ1-5	CASSTQGQRRQPQHF	TGTGCCAGTAGTACCCAGGGACAGCGTCGTCAGCCCCAGCATTTT
.	.	TRBV5-4	TRBJ1-6	CASSSDSDFSPLHF	TGTGCCAGCAGCTCGGACAGTGATTTTTCACCCCTCCACTTT
few	TRBD2	TRBV5-1	TRBJ2-3	CASSLGGLAAGVSDTQYF	TGCGCCAGCAGCTTGGGGGGACTAGCGGCGGGTGTTTCAGATACGCAGTATTTT
.	.	TRBV28	TRBJ2-7	CASEHRTVGHEQYF	TGTGCCAGCGAACACCGGACAGTGGGGCACGAGCAGTACTTC
.	TRBD2	TRBV28	TRBJ2-2	CASSSPGLAVGELFF	TGTGCCAGCAGTTCCCCGGGACTAGCGGTCGGGGAGCTGTTTTTT
.	TRBD1	TRBV3-1/TRBV3-2	TRBJ2-7	CASSFFRTGVGEQYF	TGTGCCAGCAGCTTCTTCAGGACAGGCGTAGGGGAGCAGTACTTC
.	.	TRBV11-2	TRBJ2-5	CASSYRGQQETQYF	TGTGCCAGCAGCTATAGGGGACAACAAGAGACCCAGTACTTC
.	.	TRBV9	TRBJ2-1	CASSVGGLDYNEQFF	TGTGCCAGCAGCGTAGGAGGTCTAGACTACAATGAGCAGTTCTTC
.	.	TRBV15	TRBJ2-6	CATSRESGSGANVLTF	TGTGCCACCAGCAGAGAAAGCGGCTCTGGGGCCAACGTCCTGACTTTC
once	TRBD2	TRBV16	TRBJ2-1	CASTLTSGGVNEQFF	TGTGCCAGCACTCTGACTAGCGGGGGTGTCAATGAGCAGTTCTTC
.	.	TRBV6-5	TRBJ1-3	CASRRSQGPGNTIYF	TGTGCCAGCAGAAGATCTCAGGGGCCGGGAAACACCATATATTTT
.	.	TRBV5-8	TRBJ1-4	CASSWRGGTNEKLFF	TGTGCCAGCAGCTGGCGCGGAGGGACTAATGAAAAACTGTTTTTT
.	.	TRBV5-6	TRBJ2-1	CASSLALGVNNEQFF	TGTGCCAGCAGCTTGGCCCTCGGAGTGAACAATGAGCAGTTCTTC
once	.	TRBV6-5	TRBJ1-5	CASMSGGNQPQHF	TGTGCCAGCATGAGCGGGGGCAATCAGCCCCAGCATTTT
.	.	TRBV21-1	TRBJ2-5	CASSPKDSPQETQYF	TGTGCCAGCAGCCCGAAAGACTCACCCCAAGAGACCCAGTACTTC
.	TRBD2	TRBV18	TRBJ2-1	CASSALAGGQSEQFF	TGTGCCAGCTCAGCTTTAGCGGGGGGGCAGAGTGAGCAGTTCTTC
.	.	TRBV18	TRBJ2-7	CASSPQDSVSYEQYF	TGTGCCAGCTCACCACAGGACAGTGTCTCCTACGAGCAGTACTTC
.	TRBD2	TRBV7-2	TRBJ2-3	CASSLATSGVDTQYF	TGTGCCAGCAGCTTAGCGACTAGCGGGGTGGATACGCAGTATTTT
.	.	TRBV5-5	TRBJ1-4	CASRPTGGGTNEKLFF	TGTGCCAGCAGACCGACAGGAGGAGGAACTAATGAAAAACTGTTTTTT
.	.	TRBV18	TRBJ2-7	CASSPPGRGEQYF	TGTGCCAGCTCACCACCGGGCAGGGGCGAGCAGTACTTC
.	.	TRBV5-6	TRBJ2-7	CASSLAYHTSGGLYEQYF	TGTGCCAGCAGCTTGGCGTACCACACCTCTGGGGGACTCTACGAGCAGTACTTC
.	.	TRBV5-1	TRBJ2-3	CASSPGQSGTQYF	TGCGCCAGCAGCCCCGGACAATCCGGGACGCAGTATTTT
.	TRBD1	TRBV4-2	TRBJ2-5	CASSHDRGLQETQYF	TGTGCCAGCAGCCATGACAGGGGGTTGCAAGAGACCCAGTACTTC
.	.	TRBV6-5	TRBJ1-4	CASSLTWGENEKLFF	TGTGCCAGCAGTTTGACTTGGGGGGAGAATGAAAAACTGTTTTTT
.	TRBD1	TRBV6-8	TRBJ2-1	CASSPIQDRSLQGFF	TGTGCCAGCAGTCCCATTCAGGACAGGAGCCTACAAGGGTTCTTC
.	TRBD2	TRBV5-4	TRBJ2-1	CASSRGLATASSYNEQFF	TGTGCCAGCAGCAGGGGACTAGCGACCGCTAGCTCCTACAATGAGCAGTTCTTC
.	TRBD1	TRBV5-5	TRBJ1-5	CASSLTGGWSNQPQHF	TGTGCCAGCAGCTTGACAGGGGGGTGGAGCAATCAGCCCCAGCATTTT
.	.	TRBV28	TRBJ1-4	CASSRELGATNEKLFF	TGTGCCAGCAGTCGGGAGTTAGGGGCCACTAATGAAAAACTGTTTTTT
.	.	TRBV5-4	TRBJ1-2	CASSSANGAYGYTF	TGTGCCAGCAGCTCCGCAAATGGGGCCTATGGCTACACCTTC